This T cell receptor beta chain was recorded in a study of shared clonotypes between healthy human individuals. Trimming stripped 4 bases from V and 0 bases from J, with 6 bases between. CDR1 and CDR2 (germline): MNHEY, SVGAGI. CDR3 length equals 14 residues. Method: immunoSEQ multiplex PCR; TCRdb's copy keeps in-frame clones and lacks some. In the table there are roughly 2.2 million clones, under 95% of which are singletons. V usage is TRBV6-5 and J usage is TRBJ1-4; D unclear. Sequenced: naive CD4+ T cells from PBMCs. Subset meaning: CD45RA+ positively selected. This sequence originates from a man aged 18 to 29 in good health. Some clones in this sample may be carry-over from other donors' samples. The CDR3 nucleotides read TGTGCCAGCAGTTCGCCCGCAACTAATGAAAAACTGTTTTTT. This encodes CASSSPATNEKLFF.